Included here is one T cell receptor (beta chain) sequence, with context. What it binds is not known. V was shortened by 2 bases and J by 1 base, with 15 bases between the two germline ends. This CDR3 contains 16 residues. Looked up from germline, CDR1 is SGHKS and CDR2 is YYEKEE (reference sequence). This sample was included in a study of T cell repertoires in cytomegalovirus infection. Using its own MiXCR run on the reads, TCRdb lists one record per CDR3 protein. The sample lists approximately 1,000,000 distinct CDR3 sequences, 30% to 40% seen once, with 11% to 15% in the top ten. The rearrangement uses TRBV5-5 and TRBJ1-1; D ambiguous. The material sequenced was cultured CD8+ T cells from PBMCs, taken from culture after CMV antigen stimulation. This receptor was obtained from a human donor in good health (CMV status not recorded). Some clones in this sample may be carry-over from other donors' samples. CDR3 amino acids: CASSFLEWVGNTEAFF. Here the CDR3 DNA reads TGTGCCAGCAGCTTTTTGGAGTGGGTGGGGAACACTGAAGCTTTCTTT. Drawing the rest from reference TRBV5-5 and TRBJ1-1, the complete variable domain is DAGVTQSPTHLIKTRGQQVTLRCSPISGHKSVSWYQQVLGQGPQFIFQYYEKEERGRGNFPDRFSARQFPNYSSELNVNALLLGDSALYLCASSFLEWVGNTEAFFGQGTRLTVV.